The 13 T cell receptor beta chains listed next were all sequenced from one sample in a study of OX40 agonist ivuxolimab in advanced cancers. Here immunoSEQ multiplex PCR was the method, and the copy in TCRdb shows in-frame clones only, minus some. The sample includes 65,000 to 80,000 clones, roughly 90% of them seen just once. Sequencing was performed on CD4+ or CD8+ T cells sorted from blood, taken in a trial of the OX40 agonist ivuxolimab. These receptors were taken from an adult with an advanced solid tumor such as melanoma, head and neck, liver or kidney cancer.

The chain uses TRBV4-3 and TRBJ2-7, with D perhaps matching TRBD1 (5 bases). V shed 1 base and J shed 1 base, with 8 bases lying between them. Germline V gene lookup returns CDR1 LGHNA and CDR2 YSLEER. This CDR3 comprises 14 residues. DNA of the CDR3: TGCGCCAGCAGCCAAGGCCCAGGGTCCTACGAGCAGTACTTC. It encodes CASSQGPGSYEQYF.

This CDR3 is CSVDRGGGVETQYF. The CDR3 bases are TGCAGCGTTGATCGGGGAGGGGGCGTAGAGACCCAGTACTTC. The chain links TRBV29-1 to TRBJ2-5; either TRBD1 or TRBD2 may fit D (7 bases each). Germline V gene lookup returns CDR1 SQVTM and CDR2 ANQGSEA. Trimming took off 3 bases at V and 4 bases at J, with 15 bases between the two ends. This CDR3 contains 14 residues.

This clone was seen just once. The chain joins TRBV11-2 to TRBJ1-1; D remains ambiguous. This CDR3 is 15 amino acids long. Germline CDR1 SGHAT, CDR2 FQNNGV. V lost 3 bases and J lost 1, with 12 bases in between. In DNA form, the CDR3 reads TGTGCCAGCAGCTTTCTCGAAGGTTGGAACACTGAAGCTTTCTTT. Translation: CASSFLEGWNTEAFF.

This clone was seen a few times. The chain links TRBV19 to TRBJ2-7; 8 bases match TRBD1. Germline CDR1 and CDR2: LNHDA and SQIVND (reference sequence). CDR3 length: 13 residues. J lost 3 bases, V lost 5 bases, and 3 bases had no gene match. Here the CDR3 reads CASSPRGHYEQYF. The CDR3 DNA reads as TGTGCCAGTAGTCCCAGGGGGCACTACGAGCAGTACTTC.

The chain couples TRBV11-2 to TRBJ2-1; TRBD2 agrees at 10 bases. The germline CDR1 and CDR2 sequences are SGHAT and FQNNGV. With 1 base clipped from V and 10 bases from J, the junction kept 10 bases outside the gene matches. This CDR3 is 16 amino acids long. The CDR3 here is CASSLARAGGLHEQFF. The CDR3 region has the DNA TGTGCCAGCAGCTTAGCTCGAGCGGGGGGGCTCCACGAGCAGTTCTTC.

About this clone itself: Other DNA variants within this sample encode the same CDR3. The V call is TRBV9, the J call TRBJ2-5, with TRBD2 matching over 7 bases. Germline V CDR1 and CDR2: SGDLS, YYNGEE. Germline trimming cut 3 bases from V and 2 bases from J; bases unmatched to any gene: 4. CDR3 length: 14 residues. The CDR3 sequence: CASSASGVQETQYF. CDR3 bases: TGTGCCAGCAGCGCAAGCGGGGTACAAGAGACCCAGTACTTC. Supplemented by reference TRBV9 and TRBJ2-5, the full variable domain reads DSGVTQTPKHLITATGQRVTLRCSPRSGDLSVYWYQQSLDQGLQFLIQYYNGEERAKGNILERFSAQQFPDLHSELNLSSLELGDSALYFCASSASGVQETQYFGPGTRLLVL.

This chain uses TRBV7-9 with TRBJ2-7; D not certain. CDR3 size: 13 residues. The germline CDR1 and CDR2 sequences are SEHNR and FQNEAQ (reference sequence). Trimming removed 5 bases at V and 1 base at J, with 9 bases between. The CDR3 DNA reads TGTGCCAGCAGCACAGACGCGTCCTACGAGCAGTACTTC. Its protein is CASSTDASYEQYF.

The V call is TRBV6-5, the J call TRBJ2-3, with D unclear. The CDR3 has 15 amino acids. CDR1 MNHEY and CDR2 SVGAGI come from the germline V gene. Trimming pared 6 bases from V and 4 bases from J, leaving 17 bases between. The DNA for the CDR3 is TGTGCCAGCAGACATGAAAGCGCATTCGCAGATACGCAGTATTTT. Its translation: CASRHESAFADTQYF.

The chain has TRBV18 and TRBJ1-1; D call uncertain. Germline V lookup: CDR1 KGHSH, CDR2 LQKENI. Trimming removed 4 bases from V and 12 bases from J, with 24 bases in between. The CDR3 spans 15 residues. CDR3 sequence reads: CASSLPERDIVETFF. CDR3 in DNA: TGTGCCAGCTCACTCCCGGAGAGGGATATAGTCGAGACTTTCTTT.

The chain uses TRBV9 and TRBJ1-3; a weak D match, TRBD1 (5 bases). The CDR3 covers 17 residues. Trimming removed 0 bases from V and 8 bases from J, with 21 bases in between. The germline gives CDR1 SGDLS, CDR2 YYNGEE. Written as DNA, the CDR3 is TGTGCCAGCAGCGTAGCTGGCCCGACGGGGGACGGGGACACCATATATTTT. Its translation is CASSVAGPTGDGDTIYF.

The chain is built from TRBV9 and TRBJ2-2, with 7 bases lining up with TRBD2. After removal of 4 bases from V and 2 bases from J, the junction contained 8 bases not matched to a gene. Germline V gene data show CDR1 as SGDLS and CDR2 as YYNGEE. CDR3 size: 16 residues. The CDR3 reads CASSPPGLENTGELFF. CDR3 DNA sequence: TGTGCCAGCAGCCCCCCCGGACTAGAAAACACCGGGGAGCTGTTTTTT.

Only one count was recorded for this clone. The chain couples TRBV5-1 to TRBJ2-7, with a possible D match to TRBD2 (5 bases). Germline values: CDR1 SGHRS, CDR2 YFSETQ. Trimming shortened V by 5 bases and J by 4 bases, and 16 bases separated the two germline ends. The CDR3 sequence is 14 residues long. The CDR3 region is CASRVAASGYEQYF. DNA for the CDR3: TGCGCCAGCAGGGTGGCCGCCTCGGGGTACGAGCAGTACTTC. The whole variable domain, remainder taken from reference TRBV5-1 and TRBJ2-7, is KAGVTQTPRYLIKTRGQQVTLSCSPISGHRSVSWYQQTPGQGLQFLFEYFSETQRNKGNFPGRFSGRQFSNSRSEMNVSTLELGDSALYLCASRVAASGYEQYFGPGTRLTVT.

CDR3 loop: CASSVSGGSLLEQYF. CDR3 sequence (DNA): TGTGCCAGCAGCGTTAGCGGGGGGAGTCTTCTCGAGCAGTACTTC. The V call is TRBV9, the J call TRBJ2-7; 10 bases fit TRBD2. V trimming: 2 bases; J trimming: 6 bases; junction bases outside the gene matches: 8. Germline V gives CDR1 SGDLS, CDR2 YYNGEE. This CDR3 is 15 amino acids long. The variable domain in full, completed from reference TRBV9 and TRBJ2-7, reads DSGVTQTPKHLITATGQRVTLRCSPRSGDLSVYWYQQSLDQGLQFLIQYYNGEERAKGNILERFSAQQFPDLHSELNLSSLELGDSALYFCASSVSGGSLLEQYFGPGTRLTVT.